These 5 T cell receptor beta chains were sequenced from one sample in a study of blood T cell repertoires in COVID-19. Libraries were prepared by immunoSEQ multiplex PCR; TCRdb keeps only in-frame clonotypes and omits some of them. The data show about 100,000 clones, with 70% to 90% seen just once and around 13% held by the top ten. Material for sequencing was peripheral blood. These receptors were obtained from a human donor in a cohort sampled during active COVID-19.

The chain carries TRBV7-9 and TRBJ2-3; D might be TRBD2 (5 bases). Germline V gene lookup returns CDR1 SEHNR and CDR2 FQNEAQ (reference sequence). V was shortened by 5 bases and J by 3 bases, with 9 bases between the two germline ends. The CDR3 loop spans 13 amino acids. CDR3: CASSLDSTDTQYF. The CDR3 region has the DNA TGTGCCAGCAGCCTGGACTCGACAGATACGCAGTATTTT.

With respect to this clone: Other DNA variants within this sample encode the same CDR3. V usage is TRBV7-2 and J usage is TRBJ2-2; 10 bases align to TRBD1. Germline V gene lookup returns CDR1 SGHTA and CDR2 FQGNSA. With V trimmed by 5 bases and J by 6 bases, 6 bases remained unmatched. The CDR3 consists of 15 residues. CDR3 DNA: TGTGCCAGCAGCCCCAGACAGGGGGCGCCCGGGGAGCTGTTTTTT. Its protein product is CASSPRQGAPGELFF.

The J gene is TRBJ2-7, the V gene TRBV7-2, with D tentatively TRBD1 (6 bases). CDR1 is SGHTA and CDR2 is FQGNSA in the germline V gene. The CDR3 extends over 14 amino acids. V was cut by 2 bases and J by 2 bases, with 10 bases left in between. CDR3: CASSLRGQPYEQYF. The CDR3 DNA sequence: TGTGCCAGCAGCTTAAGAGGACAGCCCTACGAGCAGTACTTC.

The rearrangement links TRBV20-1 to TRBJ2-3; TRBD2 aligns across 14 bases. V lost 3 bases to trimming and J lost 13 bases; unmatched junction nucleotides: 6. This CDR3 has 13 residues. Germline loops: CDR1 DFQATT, CDR2 SNEGSKA (reference sequence). CDR3 bases: TGCAGTGCTAGTCCGACTAGCGGGGGGGGAAAGTATTTT. It is translated as CSASPTSGGGKYF.

The chain couples TRBV7-8 to TRBJ1-3; a possible D gene is TRBD1 (6 bases). Germline V gene data show CDR1 as SGHVS and CDR2 as FQNEAQ. The CDR3 loop spans 19 amino acids. Trimming left V 1 base short and J 0 bases short, with 19 bases between. CDR3 in amino acids: CASSLGRWAGASSGNTIYF. DNA of the CDR3: TGTGCCAGCAGCTTAGGAAGGTGGGCAGGGGCCTCCTCTGGAAACACCATATATTTT.